This section outlines one T cell receptor beta chain sequence together with its context. As yet, its antigen is unknown. Trimming took off 3 bases at V and 4 bases at J, with 9 bases between the two ends. Germline lookup yields CDR1 SGHTA and CDR2 FQGNSA. This CDR3 spans 13 amino acids. This specimen comes from a study of T-cell memory formation after mild COVID-19. General study results and limits: Balance between CD4 and CD8 was seen in clones contracting day 15 to 85, and a CD4+ lean was seen in later expanders.

One entry per CDR3 protein, called by TCRdb with MiXCR from the 5' RACE reads. The table records about 340,000 distinct CDR3 sequences, roughly 19% of them present only once. This TCR derives from a man aged 18 to 29 who had mild COVID-19 (a few samples of this study predate the infection). Cell type and time point are not known. What was sequenced was PBMCs or a T cell subset sorted from them (not recorded which). V gene TRBV7-2 combines with J gene TRBJ2-5; no clear D gene. The CDR3 bases are TGTGCCAGCAGCTTTAGTGATACAGAGACCCAGTACTTC. Its translation: CASSFSDTETQYF.